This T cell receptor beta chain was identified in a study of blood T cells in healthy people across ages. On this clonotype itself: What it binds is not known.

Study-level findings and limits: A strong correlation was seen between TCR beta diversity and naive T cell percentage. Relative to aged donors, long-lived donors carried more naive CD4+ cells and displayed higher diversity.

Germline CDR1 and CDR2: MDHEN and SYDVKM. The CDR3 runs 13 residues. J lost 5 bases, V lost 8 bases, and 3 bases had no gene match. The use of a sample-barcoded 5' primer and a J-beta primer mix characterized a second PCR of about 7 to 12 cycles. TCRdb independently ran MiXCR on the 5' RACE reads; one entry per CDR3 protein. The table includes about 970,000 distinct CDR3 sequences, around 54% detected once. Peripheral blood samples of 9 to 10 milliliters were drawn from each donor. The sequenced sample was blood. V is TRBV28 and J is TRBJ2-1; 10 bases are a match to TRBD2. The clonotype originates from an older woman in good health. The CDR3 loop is CASGLAANNEQFF. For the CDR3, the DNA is TGTGCCAGCGGACTAGCGGCCAACAATGAGCAGTTCTTC.